The rows below give T cell receptor beta chains drawn from one sample of a study of shared clonotypes between healthy human individuals. Assay: immunoSEQ multiplex PCR; the TCRdb copy retains only in-frame clones and omits some. The sample contains about 960,000 clones, less than 85% of which appear only once. The sequencing input was memory CD4+ T cells sorted from blood. The source of these receptors is a man between 18 and 35 years old in good health. Each CDR3 is given with its conserved first and last residue. Fields, in order: clone size, D gene, J gene, V gene, CDR3 protein, CDR3 DNA. D genes are given only for firm matches. Some rows have no size entry. The others give once, few or many, or a class for an expanded clone.

clone_size: NA
d_call: NA
j_call: TRBJ2-1
v_call: TRBV14
cdr3_aa: CASNVGGSYNEQFF
cdr3_nt: TGTGCCAGCAATGTCGGAGGCTCCTACAATGAGCAGTTCTTC

clone_size: NA
d_call: NA
j_call: TRBJ1-2
v_call: TRBV5-4
cdr3_aa: CASTSVRIADGGYTF
cdr3_nt: TGTGCCAGCACGTCCGTCAGGATCGCCGATGGGGGCTACACCTTC

clone_size: NA
d_call: NA
j_call: TRBJ1-1
v_call: TRBV9
cdr3_aa: CASSPSQGRAEAFF
cdr3_nt: TGTGCCAGCAGCCCTTCCCAGGGAAGGGCTGAAGCTTTCTTT

clone_size: NA
d_call: NA
j_call: TRBJ2-7
v_call: TRBV14
cdr3_aa: CASRPSGVSYEQYF
cdr3_nt: TGTGCCAGCAGACCCTCCGGGGTATCCTACGAGCAGTACTTC

clone_size: NA
d_call: NA
j_call: TRBJ2-7
v_call: TRBV5-8
cdr3_aa: CASSLHMLKTYEQYF
cdr3_nt: TGTGCCAGCAGCTTACACATGCTTAAAACCTACGAGCAGTACTTC

clone_size: NA
d_call: TRBD1
j_call: TRBJ1-2
v_call: TRBV27
cdr3_aa: CASSSRDREWGYTF
cdr3_nt: TGTGCCAGCAGTTCCCGGGACAGGGAATGGGGCTACACCTTC

clone_size: few
d_call: NA
j_call: TRBJ1-1
v_call: TRBV7-2
cdr3_aa: CASSLGPSGLMNTEAFF
cdr3_nt: TGTGCCAGCAGCTTGGGCCCCTCAGGCCTAATGAACACTGAAGCTTTCTTT

clone_size: NA
d_call: NA
j_call: TRBJ1-5
v_call: TRBV7-8
cdr3_aa: CASSLSGRDQPQHF
cdr3_nt: TGTGCCAGCAGCTTATCCGGGAGGGATCAGCCCCAGCATTTT

clone_size: few
d_call: NA
j_call: TRBJ1-6
v_call: TRBV7-2
cdr3_aa: CASSRGAGSPLHF
cdr3_nt: TGTGCCAGCAGCAGGGGCGCAGGGTCACCCCTCCACTTT

clone_size: NA
d_call: NA
j_call: TRBJ1-1
v_call: TRBV29-1
cdr3_aa: CSVGAIGAEAFF
cdr3_nt: TGCAGCGTTGGAGCTATCGGGGCTGAAGCTTTCTTT

clone_size: few
d_call: TRBD1
j_call: TRBJ1-5
v_call: TRBV27
cdr3_aa: CASSPGQGGQPQHF
cdr3_nt: TGTGCCAGCAGTCCCGGACAGGGAGGTCAGCCCCAGCATTTT

clone_size: NA
d_call: NA
j_call: TRBJ1-5
v_call: TRBV7-9
cdr3_aa: CASSKSREDQPQHF
cdr3_nt: TGTGCCAGCAGTAAAAGCAGGGAGGACCAGCCCCAGCATTTT

clone_size: NA
d_call: NA
j_call: TRBJ1-1
v_call: TRBV6-5
cdr3_aa: CASSYSRGASITEAFF
cdr3_nt: TGTGCCAGCAGTTACTCGAGGGGCGCCTCGATCACTGAAGCTTTCTTT

clone_size: once
d_call: NA
j_call: TRBJ2-7
v_call: TRBV18
cdr3_aa: CASSPPGGEYEQYF
cdr3_nt: TGTGCCAGCTCACCACCAGGGGGAGAGTACGAGCAGTACTTC

clone_size: NA
d_call: TRBD2
j_call: TRBJ2-1
v_call: TRBV9
cdr3_aa: CASSVASGGFYNEQFF
cdr3_nt: TGTGCCAGCAGCGTCGCTAGCGGGGGGTTCTACAATGAGCAGTTCTTC

clone_size: NA
d_call: NA
j_call: TRBJ2-7
v_call: TRBV5-1
cdr3_aa: CASSESGLAEQYF
cdr3_nt: TGCGCCAGCAGCGAGTCAGGGTTAGCCGAGCAGTACTTC

clone_size: NA
d_call: NA
j_call: TRBJ1-2
v_call: TRBV5-8
cdr3_aa: CASSLNGGFGYTF
cdr3_nt: TGTGCCAGCAGCTTGAATGGGGGGTTTGGCTACACCTTC

clone_size: few
d_call: TRBD1
j_call: TRBJ1-1
v_call: TRBV5-4
cdr3_aa: CASSRTGSRAFF
cdr3_nt: TGTGCCAGCAGCCGGACAGGGAGTCGAGCTTTCTTT

clone_size: few
d_call: TRBD1
j_call: TRBJ2-2
v_call: TRBV5-6
cdr3_aa: CASSWTGKPNTGELFF
cdr3_nt: TGTGCCAGCAGCTGGACAGGGAAACCGAACACCGGGGAGCTGTTTTTT

clone_size: NA
d_call: NA
j_call: TRBJ2-1
v_call: TRBV5-1
cdr3_aa: CASSSQGYNEQFF
cdr3_nt: TGCGCCAGCAGCTCACAGGGCTACAATGAGCAGTTCTTC

clone_size: NA
d_call: NA
j_call: TRBJ1-4
v_call: TRBV19
cdr3_aa: CASSTTYHNEKLFF
cdr3_nt: TGTGCCAGTAGTACCACTTACCATAATGAAAAACTGTTTTTT

clone_size: NA
d_call: NA
j_call: TRBJ2-7
v_call: TRBV5-4
cdr3_aa: CASSPDAQTYEQYF
cdr3_nt: TGTGCCAGCAGCCCTGATGCCCAGACCTACGAGCAGTACTTC

clone_size: NA
d_call: NA
j_call: TRBJ2-2
v_call: TRBV11-3
cdr3_aa: CASSLTGNTNTGELFF
cdr3_nt: TGTGCCAGCAGTCTCACAGGGAATACGAACACCGGGGAGCTGTTTTTT

clone_size: few
d_call: NA
j_call: TRBJ1-6
v_call: TRBV10-1
cdr3_aa: CASSENSYSPLHF
cdr3_nt: TGCGCCAGCAGTGAGAACAGTTATTCACCCCTCCACTTT

clone_size: NA
d_call: NA
j_call: TRBJ2-5
v_call: TRBV6-1
cdr3_aa: CASSEAQGTPLGTQYF
cdr3_nt: TGTGCCAGCAGTGAAGCGCAAGGGACCCCTTTGGGGACCCAGTACTTC

clone_size: NA
d_call: NA
j_call: TRBJ2-2
v_call: TRBV7-2
cdr3_aa: CASSLPAAGGELFF
cdr3_nt: TGTGCCAGCAGCTTGCCGGCGGCCGGCGGGGAGCTGTTTTTT

clone_size: NA
d_call: TRBD2
j_call: TRBJ2-2
v_call: TRBV5-6
cdr3_aa: CASSLTGLAEFTGELFF
cdr3_nt: TGTGCCAGCAGCTTGACCGGACTAGCGGAGTTCACCGGGGAGCTGTTTTTT

clone_size: NA
d_call: NA
j_call: TRBJ2-7
v_call: TRBV5-1
cdr3_aa: CASSMTPYEQYF
cdr3_nt: TGCGCCAGCAGCATGACTCCTTACGAGCAGTACTTC

clone_size: NA
d_call: TRBD1
j_call: TRBJ2-7
v_call: TRBV27
cdr3_aa: CASSAGTGPDEQYF
cdr3_nt: TGTGCCAGCAGTGCCGGGACAGGGCCCGACGAGCAGTACTTC

clone_size: NA
d_call: TRBD1
j_call: TRBJ1-3
v_call: TRBV19
cdr3_aa: CASSPGTGPGNTIYF
cdr3_nt: TGTGCCAGTAGTCCCGGGACAGGCCCTGGAAACACCATATATTTT

clone_size: NA
d_call: NA
j_call: TRBJ1-6
v_call: TRBV21-1
cdr3_aa: CASRRFWTLHF
cdr3_nt: TGTGCCAGCAGGCGGTTTTGGACCCTCCACTTT

clone_size: NA
d_call: TRBD1
j_call: TRBJ1-2
v_call: TRBV28
cdr3_aa: CASSSWTGRGGYTF
cdr3_nt: TGTGCCAGCAGTTCCTGGACAGGCCGGGGTGGCTACACCTTC

clone_size: NA
d_call: NA
j_call: TRBJ2-3
v_call: TRBV6-5
cdr3_aa: CASGRPSTDTQYF
cdr3_nt: TGTGCCAGCGGGAGACCTAGCACAGATACGCAGTATTTT

clone_size: NA
d_call: NA
j_call: TRBJ1-1
v_call: TRBV19
cdr3_aa: CASTNPSRGKTEAFF
cdr3_nt: TGTGCCAGTACCAACCCGTCGCGGGGGAAAACTGAAGCTTTCTTT

clone_size: once
d_call: NA
j_call: TRBJ2-2
v_call: TRBV7-9
cdr3_aa: CASSLAVLDGELFF
cdr3_nt: TGTGCCAGCAGCTTAGCAGTACTTGACGGGGAGCTGTTTTTT

clone_size: NA
d_call: NA
j_call: TRBJ1-2
v_call: TRBV5-4
cdr3_aa: CASSLNSNYGYTF
cdr3_nt: TGTGCCAGCAGCTTGAACAGTAACTATGGCTACACCTTC

clone_size: NA
d_call: NA
j_call: TRBJ2-5
v_call: TRBV7-2
cdr3_aa: CASSLGRIKETQYF
cdr3_nt: TGTGCCAGCAGCTTAGGCCGGATCAAAGAGACCCAGTACTTC

clone_size: NA
d_call: NA
j_call: TRBJ2-7
v_call: TRBV4-1
cdr3_aa: CASSPMPPGGSSYEQYF
cdr3_nt: TGCGCCAGCAGCCCAATGCCACCTGGGGGGAGCTCCTACGAGCAGTACTTC

clone_size: few
d_call: NA
j_call: TRBJ1-4
v_call: TRBV2
cdr3_aa: CASTDLTGNEKLFF
cdr3_nt: TGTGCCAGCACGGATCTCACCGGCAATGAAAAACTGTTTTTT

clone_size: NA
d_call: NA
j_call: TRBJ1-1
v_call: TRBV6-5
cdr3_aa: CASSFFGAPDTEAFF
cdr3_nt: TGTGCCAGCAGTTTTTTCGGGGCGCCGGACACTGAAGCTTTCTTT

clone_size: NA
d_call: NA
j_call: TRBJ1-1
v_call: TRBV27
cdr3_aa: CAKDRGGTEAFF
cdr3_nt: TGTGCCAAGGACAGAGGAGGCACTGAAGCTTTCTTT

clone_size: NA
d_call: TRBD2
j_call: TRBJ2-5
v_call: TRBV19
cdr3_aa: CASSRTSGSQETQYF
cdr3_nt: TGTGCCAGTAGTAGGACTAGCGGGTCCCAAGAGACCCAGTACTTC

clone_size: NA
d_call: TRBD2
j_call: TRBJ2-3
v_call: TRBV6-4
cdr3_aa: CASVPQPGGREDTQYF
cdr3_nt: TGTGCCAGCGTTCCCCAGCCGGGCGGGAGGGAAGATACGCAGTATTTT

clone_size: once
d_call: NA
j_call: TRBJ1-1
v_call: TRBV6-5
cdr3_aa: CASSRREDTEAFF
cdr3_nt: TGTGCCAGCAGCCGCAGGGAGGACACTGAAGCTTTCTTT

clone_size: NA
d_call: NA
j_call: TRBJ2-7
v_call: TRBV5-1
cdr3_aa: CASSLAESSYEQYF
cdr3_nt: TGCGCCAGCAGCTTGGCTGAGAGCTCCTACGAGCAGTACTTC

clone_size: NA
d_call: TRBD2
j_call: TRBJ2-5
v_call: TRBV6-1
cdr3_aa: CASSGAGGLQETQYF
cdr3_nt: TGTGCCAGCAGTGGAGCGGGGGGCTTGCAAGAGACCCAGTACTTC

clone_size: many
d_call: TRBD1
j_call: TRBJ2-7
v_call: TRBV7-6
cdr3_aa: CASSFLPGQGTYEQYF
cdr3_nt: TGTGCCAGCAGCTTTCTACCGGGACAGGGTACCTACGAGCAGTACTTC

clone_size: NA
d_call: TRBD2
j_call: TRBJ2-2
v_call: TRBV5-4
cdr3_aa: CASSLPGTMTGELFF
cdr3_nt: TGTGCCAGCAGCTTACCCGGGACTATGACCGGGGAGCTGTTTTTT

clone_size: NA
d_call: NA
j_call: TRBJ2-3
v_call: TRBV11-3
cdr3_aa: CASSLPGGDTQYF
cdr3_nt: TGTGCCAGCAGCTTACCAGGGGGGGATACGCAGTATTTT

clone_size: NA
d_call: TRBD1
j_call: TRBJ1-3
v_call: TRBV7-2
cdr3_aa: CASSLGGTGSGNTIYF
cdr3_nt: TGTGCCAGCAGCTTAGGTGGGACAGGGTCTGGAAACACCATATATTTT

clone_size: NA
d_call: NA
j_call: TRBJ2-7
v_call: TRBV20-1
cdr3_aa: CSVGRADEQYF
cdr3_nt: TGCAGTGTAGGTAGGGCGGACGAGCAGTACTTC

clone_size: NA
d_call: NA
j_call: TRBJ2-7
v_call: TRBV11-2
cdr3_aa: CASSLDRVYNWHEQYF
cdr3_nt: TGTGCCAGCAGCTTAGACAGGGTCTACAATTGGCACGAGCAGTACTTC